The 10 T cell receptor beta chains below all came from one sample that was sequenced in a study of regulatory T cells in long-lasting Graves disease. Stated time point: newly diagnosed GD, antithyroid drugs for less than 3 months. RNA from PBMCs was the source of the TCR library. Building the TCR beta libraries relied on iRepertoire HTBI primers, and CDR3 regions underwent Arm-PCR. Each CDR3 protein gets one entry after TCRdb re-called the multiplex PCR reads with MiXCR. The sample contains around 360,000 distinct CDR3 sequences, 15% to 20% of which appear only once. These data were also filed under a second study, of T cells in Graves' hyperthyroidism and ophthalmopathy.

Sequencing was performed on peripheral blood mononuclear cells (PBMCs), taken at new diagnosis, from a patient treated with antithyroid drugs. The receptor set was obtained from a young woman with Graves disease.

Remarks on this clonotype: The junction does not match germline at one end; this may be a read error. The chain joins TRBV14 to TRBJ2-1, with D possibly TRBD1 on 6 matching bases. The CDR3 loop spans 14 amino acids. CDR1 SGHDN and CDR2 FVKESK come from the germline V gene. The CDR3 region is CASSQVDSYNEQLF. CDR3 sequence (DNA): TGTGCCAGCAGCCAAGTGGACAGCTACAATGAGCAGCTCTTC.

This clonotype was seen only a few times. The chain has TRBV5-4 and TRBJ2-1; 11 positions match TRBD2. CDR3 size: 17 residues. J gave up 3 bases and V 2 bases, and 7 bases lay outside the gene matches. Germline V gene lookup returns CDR1 SGHNT and CDR2 YYREEE (reference sequence). Here the CDR3 reads CASSLGTSGQIYNEQFF. In nucleotides, the CDR3 is TGTGCCAGCAGCTTAGGGACTAGCGGACAAATCTACAATGAGCAGTTCTTC.

The chain has TRBV11-2 and TRBJ2-7, with 9 nucleotides matching TRBD2. V lost 4 bases to trimming and J lost 2 bases; unmatched junction nucleotides: 12. The germline V gene has CDR1 SGHAT and CDR2 FQNNGV. The length of the CDR3 is 17 residues. The CDR3 nucleotides are TGTGCCAGCAGCTACTCACGGTCTAGCGGGATCCCCTACGAGCAGTACTTC. Its protein product is CASSYSRSSGIPYEQYF.

The chain combines TRBV4-1 with TRBJ2-1; 8 positions match TRBD1. This CDR3 is built from 19 residues. Looked up from germline, CDR1 is MGHRA and CDR2 is YSYEKL. V was pared by 1 base and J by 3 bases, with 14 bases of the junction left unmatched. As DNA, the CDR3 is TGCGCCAGCAGCCAAGTGGTACAGGGGGTTTGGTCCGGCTACAATGAGCAGTTCTTC. Translated, it gives CASSQVVQGVWSGYNEQFF.

To note about this clonotype: A far more abundant clone sits one base away, making this likely a read error. The J gene is TRBJ2-1, the V gene TRBV2; no definite D call. Germline CDR1 and CDR2: SNHLY and FYNNEI. The V and J ends lost 6 bases and 10 bases respectively, with 19 bases between them. The CDR3 consists of 14 residues. The chain's CDR3 is CASRDKGAFKEQFF. CDR3 nucleotide sequence: TGTGCCAGCAGGGATAAGGGCGCGTTCAAGGAGCAGTTCTTC. Combining the CDR3 with reference TRBV2 and TRBJ2-1 gives the whole variable domain EPEVTQTPSHQVTQMGQEVILRCVPISNHLYFYWYRQILGQKVEFLVSFYNNEISEKSEIFDDQFSVERPDGSNFTLKIRSTKLEDSAMYFCASRDKGAFKEQFFGPGTRLTVL.

This clonotype was observed many times. The chain has TRBV20-1 and TRBJ2-3, with 13 bases lining up with TRBD2. With V trimmed by 3 bases and J by 6 bases, 3 bases remained unmatched. CDR1 and CDR2 (germline): DFQATT, SNEGSKA (reference sequence). There are 14 residues in the CDR3. CDR3 region: CSARTSGGFDTQYF. CDR3 coding DNA: TGCAGTGCTAGGACTAGCGGGGGGTTTGATACGCAGTATTTT.

This clonotype was recorded many times. V gene TRBV2 combines with J gene TRBJ2-1; no reliable D call. Germline CDR1 and CDR2: SNHLY and FYNNEI. The V gene lost 4 bases and the J gene lost 1 base, with 17 bases spanning the gap. There are 17 residues in the CDR3. CDR3 sequence reads: CASSGEPIVGSYNEQFF. The CDR3 bases are TGTGCCAGCAGTGGCGAACCTATAGTAGGGTCCTACAATGAGCAGTTCTTC.

J is TRBJ1-6 and V is TRBV4-1; D call uncertain. Trimming removed 0 bases from V and 6 bases from J, with 9 bases in between. Germline V gene sequence: CDR1 MGHRA, CDR2 YSYEKL. This CDR3 contains 15 residues. This CDR3 reads CASSQDWSSNSPLHF. Here the CDR3 DNA reads TGCGCCAGCAGCCAAGATTGGTCCAGTAATTCACCCCTCCACTTT.

The rearrangement joins TRBV9 to TRBJ2-3; D unclear. CDR3 length: 19 residues. Germline values: CDR1 SGDLS, CDR2 YYNGEE. Deletions cut 0 bases from V and 0 bases from J, with 20 bases between. The CDR3 region is CASSVETPYWGTSTDTQYF. CDR3 in DNA: TGTGCCAGCAGCGTAGAGACACCTTACTGGGGAACTAGCACAGATACGCAGTATTTT.

This chain links TRBV5-1 with TRBJ2-1; 9 positions agree with TRBD2. The V gene's germline CDR1 is SGHRS and CDR2 YFSETQ. The CDR3 runs to 15 residues. V gave up 4 bases and J gave up 3 bases; unmatched junction bases: 5. In DNA form, the CDR3 reads TGCGCCAGCAGCCCGACTAGCGGATTCTACAATGAGCAGTTCTTC. This translates into CASSPTSGFYNEQFF.